One and the same sample provided the 2 T cell receptor beta chains below, sequenced in a study of blood T cell repertoires in COVID-19. Assay used: immunoSEQ multiplex PCR; TCRdb lists only in-frame clones, some missing. This sample has 100,000 to 150,000 clones, with 70% to 90% found just once. The sequencing sample was made of peripheral blood. These receptors were taken from a man aged 50-59 years with acute or convalescent COVID-19.

The chain is built from TRBV6-5 and TRBJ2-4; D perhaps matches TRBD2 (6 bases). The CDR3 is made up of 14 amino acids. V lost 8 bases and J lost 0, with 11 bases in between. Germline CDR1 MNHEY, CDR2 SVGAGI. For the CDR3, the DNA is TGTGCCAGCGTTGGAGGGCTAGCCAAAAACATTCAGTACTTC. Residues: CASVGGLAKNIQYF.

This rearrangement joins TRBV11-2 to TRBJ2-7; TRBD1 matches at 9 bases. Unmatched junction bases numbered 2, after V lost 4 bases and J lost 1 base. From germline, CDR1 is SGHAT and CDR2 FQNNGV. The CDR3 has 14 amino acids. The CDR3 here is CASSSGTGSYEQYF. The CDR3 DNA is TGTGCCAGCAGCTCCGGGACAGGGTCCTACGAGCAGTACTTC.